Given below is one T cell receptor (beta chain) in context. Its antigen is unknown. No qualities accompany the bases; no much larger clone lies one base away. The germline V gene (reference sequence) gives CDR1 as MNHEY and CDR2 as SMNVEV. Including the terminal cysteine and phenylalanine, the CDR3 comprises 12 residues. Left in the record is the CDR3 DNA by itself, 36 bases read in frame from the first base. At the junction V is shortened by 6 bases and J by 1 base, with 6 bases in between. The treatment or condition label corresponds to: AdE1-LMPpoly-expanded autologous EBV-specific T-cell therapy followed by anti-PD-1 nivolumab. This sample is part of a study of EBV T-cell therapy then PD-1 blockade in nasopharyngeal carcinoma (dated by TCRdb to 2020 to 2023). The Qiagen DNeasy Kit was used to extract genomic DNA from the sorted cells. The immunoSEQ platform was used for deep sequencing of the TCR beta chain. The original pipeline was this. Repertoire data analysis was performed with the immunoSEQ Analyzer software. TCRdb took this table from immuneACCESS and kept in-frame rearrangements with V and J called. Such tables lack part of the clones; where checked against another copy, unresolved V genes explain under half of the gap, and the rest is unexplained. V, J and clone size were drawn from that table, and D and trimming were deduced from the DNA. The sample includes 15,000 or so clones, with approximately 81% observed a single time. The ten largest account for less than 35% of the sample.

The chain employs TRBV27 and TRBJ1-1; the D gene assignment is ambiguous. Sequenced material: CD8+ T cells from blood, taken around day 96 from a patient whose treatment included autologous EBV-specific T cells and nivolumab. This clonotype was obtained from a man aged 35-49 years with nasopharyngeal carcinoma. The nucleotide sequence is TGTGCCAGCAGCCGCAGGAACACTGAAGCTTTCTTT. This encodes CASSRRNTEAFF.